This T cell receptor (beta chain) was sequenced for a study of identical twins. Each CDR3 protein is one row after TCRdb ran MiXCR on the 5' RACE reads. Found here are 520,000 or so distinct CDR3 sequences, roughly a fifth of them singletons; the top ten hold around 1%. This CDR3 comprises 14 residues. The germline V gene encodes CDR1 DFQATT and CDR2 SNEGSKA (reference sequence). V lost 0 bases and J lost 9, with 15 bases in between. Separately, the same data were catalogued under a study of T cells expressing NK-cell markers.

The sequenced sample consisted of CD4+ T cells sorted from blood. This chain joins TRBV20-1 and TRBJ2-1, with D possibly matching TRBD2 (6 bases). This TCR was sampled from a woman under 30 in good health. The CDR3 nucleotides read TGCAGTGCTAGAGATTCGCGGGGATCAACTGAGCAGTTCTTC. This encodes CSARDSRGSTEQFF.